One sample yielded the 17 T cell receptor beta chains listed below, sequenced in a study of blood T cell repertoires in COVID-19. Method: immunoSEQ multiplex PCR; TCRdb's copy keeps in-frame clones and lacks some. This sample has about 64,000 clones; 90% occur once, and the top ten carry about 9.7%. Specimen: peripheral blood. Every receptor here comes from a woman over 75 with active COVID-19.

The chain combines TRBV7-2 with TRBJ1-2; 9 nucleotides line up with TRBD1. This CDR3 is built from 15 residues. Germline CDR1 SGHTA, CDR2 FQGNSA. The ends lost 4 bases at V and 2 bases at J; junction bases unmatched: 5. DNA for the CDR3: TGTGCCAGCAGCTGGGGGACAGGGAGGAACTATGGCTACACCTTC. Encoded protein: CASSWGTGRNYGYTF. Drawing the rest from reference TRBV7-2 and TRBJ1-2, the complete variable domain is GAGVSQSPSNKVTEKGKDVELRCDPISGHTALYWYRQSLGQGLEFLIYFQGNSAPDKSGLPSDRFSAERTGGSVSTLTIQRTQQEDSAVYLCASSWGTGRNYGYTFGSGTRLTVV.

This chain uses TRBV7-2 with TRBJ2-7, with D uncertain. Germline CDR1 SGHTA, CDR2 FQGNSA. V lost 0 bases and J 5 bases, leaving 8 bases between the germline ends. The CDR3 runs to 13 residues. The CDR3: CASSLARQDEQYV. As DNA, the CDR3 is TGTGCCAGCAGCTTAGCCCGTCAGGACGAGCAGTACGTC.

Here the CDR3 reads CASSQLAGFKTDTQYF. CDR3 DNA sequence: TGCGCCAGCAGCCAGCTAGCGGGGTTTAAAACAGATACGCAGTATTTT. V and J are TRBV4-1 and TRBJ2-3, with 9 nucleotides matching TRBD2. The CDR3 is made up of 16 amino acids. Germline V lookup: CDR1 MGHRA, CDR2 YSYEKL. V dropped 3 bases and J dropped 3; count of bases not matched to a gene: 7.

V and J are TRBV24-1 and TRBJ2-1; 7 bases are shared with TRBD2. This CDR3 has 16 amino acids. V shed 3 bases, J shed 6 bases, and the junction held 10 bases outside the gene matches. From germline, CDR1 is KGHDR and CDR2 SFDVKD. In DNA form, the CDR3 reads TGTGCCACCAGTGATCTTAGCGGGTTCTCACGCAATGAGCAGTTCTTC. Translated: CATSDLSGFSRNEQFF.

This rearrangement joins TRBV2 to TRBJ2-1; 10 bases map to TRBD2. V shed 2 bases and J 7 bases; nucleotides not matched to a gene: 8. Germline V lookup: CDR1 SNHLY, CDR2 FYNNEI. The CDR3 is 16 amino acids. The CDR3 loop is CASSEKGASGRNEQFF. DNA of the CDR3: TGTGCCAGCAGTGAAAAGGGGGCTAGCGGGAGAAATGAGCAGTTCTTC.

The chain recombines TRBV5-1 with TRBJ2-3, with 8 bases fitting TRBD1. From germline, CDR1 is SGHRS and CDR2 YFSETQ. The CDR3 consists of 17 residues. V lost 0 bases to trimming and J lost 4 bases; unmatched junction nucleotides: 10. The CDR3 bases are TGCGCCAGCAGCTTGGGGGGGACAGGCCTTGTCGCAGATACGCAGTATTTT. It specifies CASSLGGTGLVADTQYF.

V gene TRBV11-2 combines with J gene TRBJ2-7; 16 bases line up with TRBD2. This CDR3 is 16 amino acids long. Germline lookup yields CDR1 SGHAT and CDR2 FQNNGV. After removal of 5 bases from V and 7 bases from J, the junction contained 8 bases not matched to a gene. CDR3 residues: CASSQGLAGGRPEQYF. In nucleotides, the CDR3 is TGTGCCAGCAGCCAGGGACTAGCGGGAGGGCGGCCTGAGCAGTACTTC.

Only one count was recorded for this clone. The genes are TRBV21-1 and TRBJ1-1; TRBD1 is taken as the D call from the table, unchecked against the DNA. TRBV21-1 is a pseudogene. The CDR3 is 15 residues long. This chain's CDR3 is CASSKGTGWCTEAFF. The DNA for the CDR3 is TGTGCCAGCAGCAAAGGGACAGGGTGGTGCACTGAAGCTTTCTTT.

This rearrangement joins TRBV28 to TRBJ1-4, with 8 positions matching TRBD1. Trimming removed 5 bases from V and 7 bases from J; junction bases left unmatched: 6. Germline V gene sequence: CDR1 MDHEN, CDR2 SYDVKM. The CDR3 extends over 14 amino acids. CDR3 residues: CASSTDRGIEKLFF. CDR3 coding DNA: TGTGCCAGCAGTACAGACAGGGGAATTGAAAAACTGTTTTTT.

This rearrangement joins TRBV19 to TRBJ2-5; TRBD2 is a possible D gene (5 bases). Germline V gene data show CDR1 as LNHDA and CDR2 as SQIVND (reference sequence). The CDR3 spans 14 residues. V gave up 3 bases and J gave up 7 bases, with 15 bases separating them. CDR3 region: CASSIGGSGGTQYF. The CDR3 DNA follows: TGTGCCAGTAGTATCGGAGGATCGGGCGGGACCCAGTACTTC.

The chain couples TRBV3-1 (or the pseudogene TRBV3-2) to TRBJ2-1; 10 positions match TRBD2. The V gene's germline CDR1 is LGHDT and CDR2 YNNKEL (reference sequence). The length of the CDR3 is 15 residues. V shed 2 bases and J 9 bases; nucleotides not matched to a gene: 7. The CDR3 sequence is CASSQQAGGHSEQFF. DNA of the CDR3: TGTGCCAGCAGCCAACAAGCGGGGGGGCATAGTGAGCAGTTCTTC.

V is TRBV2 and J is TRBJ1-2; D is uncertain. The V gene's germline CDR1 is SNHLY and CDR2 FYNNEI. The CDR3 contains 14 residues. V lost 1 base and J 4 bases, leaving 10 bases between the germline ends. The CDR3 here is CASSEGTPRYGYTF. CDR3 DNA: TGTGCCAGCAGTGAAGGTACACCTCGCTATGGCTACACCTTC.

The genes are TRBV7-9 and TRBJ2-1; D might be TRBD2 (7 bases). V was pared by 6 bases and J by 7 bases, with 19 bases between. The germline V gene encodes CDR1 SEHNR and CDR2 FQNEAQ (reference sequence). The CDR3 consists of 15 residues. The CDR3 bases are TGTGCCAGCAGTTCGACCGGGGGGCTGAGGAATGAGCAGTTCTTC. It translates to CASSSTGGLRNEQFF. The whole variable domain, filled in from reference TRBV7-9 and TRBJ2-1, reads DTGVSQNPRHKITKRGQNVTFRCDPISEHNRLYWYRQTLGQGPEFLTYFQNEAQLEKSRLLSDRFSAERPKGSFSTLEIQRTEQGDSAMYLCASSSTGGLRNEQFFGPGTRLTVL.

The genes are TRBV5-1 and TRBJ2-6, with a weak D call TRBD2 (5 bases). V was trimmed by 0 bases and J by 0 bases, leaving 16 bases between them. The CDR3 runs 19 residues. Germline assignment: CDR1 SGHRS and CDR2 YFSETQ. The CDR3 region has the DNA TGCGCCAGCAGCTTGGCTGGGCTGCTAGCCGTCTCTGGGGCCAACGTCCTGACTTTC. It codes for CASSLAGLLAVSGANVLTF.

This clone was recorded only once. V usage is TRBV5-1 and J usage is TRBJ2-5; maybe TRBD2 (6 bases). This CDR3 spans 13 amino acids. The V and J ends lost 4 bases and 4 bases respectively, with 11 bases between them. Germline V gives CDR1 SGHRS, CDR2 YFSETQ. Written as DNA, the CDR3 is TGCGCCAGCAGCGCGGGGACTTCAGAGACCCAGTACTTC. Amino acid sequence: CASSAGTSETQYF.

The J gene is TRBJ2-5, the V gene TRBV6-6; D perhaps matches TRBD1 (6 bases). CDR1 MNHNY and CDR2 SVGAGI come from the germline V gene (reference sequence). This CDR3 comprises 13 residues. V shed 6 bases and J shed 5 bases, with 13 bases lying between them. CDR3 loop: CASRMQGHETQYF. The DNA for the CDR3 is TGTGCCAGCAGGATGCAGGGGCACGAGACCCAGTACTTC.

V usage is TRBV10-3 and J usage is TRBJ2-3; 9 bases align to TRBD2. J lost 5 bases, V lost 2 bases, and 2 bases had no gene match. The CDR3 spans 14 residues. Germline CDR1 and CDR2: ENHRY and SYGVKD. CDR3 nucleotide sequence: TGTGCCATCAGTGAGCAACTAGCGGGAGATACGCAGTATTTT. Its translation: CAISEQLAGDTQYF.